This note documents a single T cell receptor (beta chain) sequence. The antigen remains unidentified. It was with 60 Vbeta and 13 Jbeta primers that the PCR ran. Repertoires were generated with immunoSEQ multiplex PCR, while TCRdb's copy carries only in-frame clones and drops some. The sample has around 260,000 clones; over 70% are singletons. This sample is drawn from a study of cytomegalovirus exposure and HLA in healthy donors. There are 12 residues in the CDR3. Trimming took off 2 bases at V and 3 bases at J, with 4 bases between the two ends. Germline assignment: CDR1 MNHNY and CDR2 SVGAGI (reference sequence). Overall study results and limits: Further analysis, carried out later, found HLA-associated TCR beta chains more clonally expanded than equally common other chains.

This sequence originates from a girl aged 2-10 years in good health and CMV-seronegative. The gene calls are TRBV6-6 and TRBJ2-5; D call uncertain. Material: PBMCs. As DNA, the CDR3 is TGTGCCAGCAGTTACCCCGAAGAGACCCAGTACTTC. Translation gives CASSYPEETQYF.